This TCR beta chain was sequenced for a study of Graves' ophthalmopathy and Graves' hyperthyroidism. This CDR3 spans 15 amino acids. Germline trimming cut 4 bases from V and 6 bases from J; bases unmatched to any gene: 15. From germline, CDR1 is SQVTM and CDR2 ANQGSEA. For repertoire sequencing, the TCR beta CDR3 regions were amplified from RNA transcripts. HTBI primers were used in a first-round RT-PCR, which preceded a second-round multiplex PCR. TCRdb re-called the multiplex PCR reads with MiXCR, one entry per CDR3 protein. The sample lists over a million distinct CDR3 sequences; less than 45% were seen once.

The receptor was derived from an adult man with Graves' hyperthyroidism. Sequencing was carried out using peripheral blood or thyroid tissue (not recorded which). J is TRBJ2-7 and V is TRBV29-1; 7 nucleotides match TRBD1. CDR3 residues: CSVVGPGDRAVEQYF. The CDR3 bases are TGCAGCGTTGTGGGACCTGGAGACAGGGCCGTCGAGCAGTACTTC.